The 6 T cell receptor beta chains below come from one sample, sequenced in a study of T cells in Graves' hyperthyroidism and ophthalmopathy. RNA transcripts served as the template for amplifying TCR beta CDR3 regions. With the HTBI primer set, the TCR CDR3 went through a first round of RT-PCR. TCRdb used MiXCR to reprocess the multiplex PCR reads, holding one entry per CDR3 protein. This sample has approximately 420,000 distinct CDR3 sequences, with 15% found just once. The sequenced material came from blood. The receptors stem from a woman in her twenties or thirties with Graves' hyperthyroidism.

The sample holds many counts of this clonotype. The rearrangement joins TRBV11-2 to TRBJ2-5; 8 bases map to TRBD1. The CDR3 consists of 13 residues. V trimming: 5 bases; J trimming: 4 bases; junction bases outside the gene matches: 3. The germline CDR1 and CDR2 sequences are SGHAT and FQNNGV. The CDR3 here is CASSPGQGETQYF. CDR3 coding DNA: TGTGCCAGCAGCCCCGGACAGGGAGAGACCCAGTACTTC.

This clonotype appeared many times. The CDR3 loop is CASSPEWYGYTF. The CDR3, as DNA: TGTGCCAGCAGTCCCGAGTGGTATGGCTACACCTTC. The chain links TRBV6-2 or TRBV6-3 to TRBJ1-2; no clear D. CDR1 is MNHEY, CDR2 SVGEGT, per germline. V was clipped by 5 bases and J by 5 bases, with 9 bases between them. The CDR3 spans 12 residues.

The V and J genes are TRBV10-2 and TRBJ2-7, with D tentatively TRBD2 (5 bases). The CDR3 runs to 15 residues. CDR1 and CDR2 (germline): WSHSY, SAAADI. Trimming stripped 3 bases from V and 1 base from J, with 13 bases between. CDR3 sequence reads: CASSDRGLGSYEQYF. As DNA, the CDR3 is TGCGCCAGCAGTGATCGCGGGCTAGGGTCCTACGAGCAGTACTTC.

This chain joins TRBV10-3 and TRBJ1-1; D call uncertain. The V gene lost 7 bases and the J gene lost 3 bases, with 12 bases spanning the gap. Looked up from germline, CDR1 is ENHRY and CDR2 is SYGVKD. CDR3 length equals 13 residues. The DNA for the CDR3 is TGTGCCATCAAACACGATGAGGACACTGAAGCTTTCTTT. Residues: CAIKHDEDTEAFF.

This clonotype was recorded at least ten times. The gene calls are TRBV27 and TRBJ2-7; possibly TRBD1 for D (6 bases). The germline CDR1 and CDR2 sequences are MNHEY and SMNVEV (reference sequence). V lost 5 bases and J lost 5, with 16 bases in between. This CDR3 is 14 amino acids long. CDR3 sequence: CASSPSRGSNEQYF. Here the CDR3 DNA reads TGTGCCAGCAGTCCCTCCAGGGGATCCAACGAGCAGTACTTC.

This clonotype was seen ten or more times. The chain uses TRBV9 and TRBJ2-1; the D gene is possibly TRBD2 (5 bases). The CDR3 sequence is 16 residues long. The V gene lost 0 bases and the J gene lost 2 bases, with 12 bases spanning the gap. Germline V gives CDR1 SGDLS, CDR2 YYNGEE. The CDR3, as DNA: TGTGCCAGCAGCGTAGACTCTAGCCCGGCCTACAATGAGCAGTTCTTC. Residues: CASSVDSSPAYNEQFF.